Below are 24 T cell receptor beta chains sequenced from a single sample in a study of blood T cell repertoires in COVID-19. TCRdb's copy holds only in-frame clones and misses some; the assay was immunoSEQ multiplex PCR. The repertoire holds some 120,000 clones, with approximately 84% as singletons. Sequenced sample: peripheral blood. The receptors here all came from a man between 65 and 80 years old with active or convalescent COVID-19.

A few counts support this clone. The chain recombines TRBV13 with TRBJ2-7; a weak D match, TRBD1 (6 bases). CDR3 length: 15 residues. The germline V gene has CDR1 PRHDT and CDR2 FYEKMQ (reference sequence). Trimming took 0 bases from V and 2 from J, leaving 11 bases between them. CDR3 bases: TGTGCCAGCAGCTTAGGCGGCAGGGGCCCCTACGAGCAGTACTTC. It is translated as CASSLGGRGPYEQYF.

The chain employs TRBV11-3 and TRBJ2-6, with D tentatively TRBD2 (6 bases). Germline CDR1 reads SGHNT; CDR2 reads YENEEA. The V end was cut by 5 bases, the J end by 2 bases, with 16 bases between. The CDR3 covers 17 residues. The DNA of the CDR3 is TGTGCCAGCAGCAACTCACAGTGGACTACTGGGGCCAACGTCCTGACTTTC. Amino acid sequence: CASSNSQWTTGANVLTF.

V is TRBV7-2 and J is TRBJ1-1; D call uncertain. The CDR3 sequence is 14 residues long. Trimming took 2 bases from V and 7 from J, leaving 14 bases between them. CDR1 and CDR2 from the germline V gene are SGHTA and FQGNSA. CDR3 coding DNA: TGTGCCAGCAGCTTATACGTAGGAGCAGATGAAGCTTTCTTT. Amino acids: CASSLYVGADEAFF.

The chain couples TRBV6-8 to TRBJ1-1; no reliable D call. Germline CDR1 MNHGY, CDR2 SAAAGT. This CDR3 region has 14 residues. Trimming stripped 7 bases from V and 3 bases from J, with 15 bases between. CDR3 sequence: CASTQEQMDTEAFF. The CDR3 DNA reads as TGTGCCAGCACCCAGGAACAGATGGACACTGAAGCTTTCTTT.

This clone was observed many times. The chain employs TRBV19 and TRBJ1-3, with 10 positions matching TRBD1. The CDR3 has 17 residues. The V gene end was trimmed by 6 bases and the J gene end by 0 bases; junction bases not matched to a gene: 8. Germline V gene data show CDR1 as LNHDA and CDR2 as SQIVND (reference sequence). The CDR3 sequence: CASSRQGAGDSGNTIYF. The DNA for the CDR3 is TGTGCCAGTAGCCGACAGGGGGCAGGTGACTCTGGAAACACCATATATTTT.

CDR3 coding DNA: TGTGCCAGCATTGGGCCTCTACATTCACCCCTCCACTTT. This codes for CASIGPLHSPLHF. The V call is TRBV6-5, the J call TRBJ1-6, with D unresolved. The CDR3 covers 13 residues. The V gene's germline CDR1 is MNHEY and CDR2 SVGAGI. V lost 7 bases to trimming and J lost 8 bases, with 12 bases between them.

This clone showed up just a few times. The CDR3: CASSLDRATEAFF. CDR3 nucleotide sequence: TGTGCCAGCAGCTTAGACAGGGCCACTGAAGCTTTCTTT. The chain links TRBV11-3 to TRBJ1-1; tentative D call: TRBD1 (5 bases). V was shortened by 0 bases and J by 4 bases, with 6 bases between the two germline ends. The CDR3 runs to 13 residues. Germline V lookup: CDR1 SGHNT, CDR2 YENEEA. Full variable domain (missing parts from reference TRBV11-3 and TRBJ1-1): EAGVVQSPRYKIIEKKQPVAFWCNPISGHNTLYWYLQNLGQGPELLIRYENEEAVDDSQLPKDRFSAERLKGVDSTLKIQPAELGDSAVYLCASSLDRATEAFFGQGTRLTVV.

The chain has TRBV5-5 and TRBJ2-7, with D possibly TRBD1 on 5 matching bases. Germline assignment: CDR1 SGHKS and CDR2 YYEKEE (reference sequence). The CDR3 is made up of 14 amino acids. V was shortened by 4 bases and J by 2 bases, with 13 bases between the two germline ends. CDR3 nucleotides: TGTGCCAGCAGCGTTCAGGAAGGGGCCTACGAGCAGTACTTC. Amino acid sequence: CASSVQEGAYEQYF.

The chain uses TRBV6-5 and TRBJ1-1; TRBD1 agrees at 8 bases. This CDR3 has 14 amino acids. V gave up 0 bases and J gave up 4 bases; unmatched junction bases: 1. The germline V gene encodes CDR1 MNHEY and CDR2 SVGAGI. The CDR3 region is CASSYSTGGTEAFF. Here the CDR3 DNA reads TGTGCCAGCAGTTACTCAACAGGGGGCACTGAAGCTTTCTTT.

The chain employs TRBV27 and TRBJ2-6, with a tentative D call TRBD1 (5 bases). Germline CDR1 is MNHEY and CDR2 is SMNVEV (reference sequence). V was cut by 3 bases and J by 1 base, with 7 bases left in between. The CDR3 runs 15 residues. The CDR3 spells CASSFAGSGANVLTF. The CDR3 bases are TGTGCCAGCAGTTTTGCAGGGTCTGGGGCCAACGTCCTGACTTTC.

The rearrangement joins TRBV7-8 to TRBJ2-7; maybe TRBD2 (5 bases). This CDR3 is built from 14 residues. Germline V gives CDR1 SGHVS, CDR2 FQNEAQ. V was clipped by 0 bases and J by 9 bases, with 15 bases between them. CDR3 in DNA: TGTGCCAGCAGCTTAGCCCTCGGGGTTGGGTTGCAGTACTTC. This codes for CASSLALGVGLQYF. Full variable domain (rest looked up from reference TRBV7-8 and TRBJ2-7): GAGVSQSPRYKVAKRGQDVALRCDPISGHVSLFWYQQALGQGPEFLTYFQNEAQLDKSGLPSDRFFAERPEGSVSTLKIQRTQQEDSAVYLCASSLALGVGLQYFGPGTRLTVT.

CDR3: CASSQKDLRVNEQFF. The DNA for the CDR3 is TGCGCCAGCAGCCAAAAGGACCTCAGGGTCAATGAGCAGTTCTTC. The V and J genes are TRBV4-3 and TRBJ2-1, with D perhaps TRBD1 (5 bases). The ends were cut back, 2 bases at V and 6 bases at J, with 14 bases in the middle. This CDR3 region has 15 residues. Per germline, CDR1 LGHNA and CDR2 YSLEER.

There are a few counts of this clone. The chain combines TRBV7-2 with TRBJ2-7; perhaps TRBD2 as D (5 bases). This CDR3 contains 14 residues. The V end was cut by 6 bases, the J end by 5 bases, with 17 bases between. Germline assignment: CDR1 SGHTA and CDR2 FQGNSA. The CDR3 nucleotides read TGTGCCAGCAGGGGAAGCGCGCGGGCCCACGAGCAGTACTTC. It codes for CASRGSARAHEQYF.

This clone was observed a handful of times. The chain joins TRBV28 to TRBJ2-7; 10 bases line up with TRBD2. The CDR3 is 13 amino acids. J gave up 1 base and V 6 bases, and 0 bases lay outside the gene matches. Germline V gene data show CDR1 as MDHEN and CDR2 as SYDVKM. CDR3 protein: CASRTSGSYEQYF. CDR3 DNA: TGTGCCAGCAGGACTAGCGGGTCCTACGAGCAGTACTTC.

This clone has just one count. The chain employs TRBV4-2 and TRBJ2-1, with D tentatively TRBD1 (6 bases). From germline, CDR1 is LGHNA and CDR2 YNFKEQ. V was trimmed by 1 base and J by 5 bases, leaving 12 bases between them. CDR3 length: 15 residues. The CDR3 nucleotides are TGTGCCAGCAGCCAAGGGGGACATACAGACAATGAGCAGTTCTTC. This codes for CASSQGGHTDNEQFF.

The CDR3 nucleotides are TGTGCCAGCAGCTTCCCTGGGGCACAAGATGGCTACACCTTC. It specifies CASSFPGAQDGYTF. This rearrangement joins TRBV7-9 to TRBJ1-2; TRBD1 might be the D (5 bases). The germline V and J ends were trimmed by 3 bases and 6 bases, with 14 bases remaining between them. The CDR3 is made up of 14 amino acids. CDR1 is SEHNR, CDR2 FQNEAQ, per germline (reference sequence).

The genes are TRBV7-8 and TRBJ1-2; 8 bases align to TRBD1. The germline CDR1 and CDR2 sequences are SGHVS and FQNEAQ. The CDR3 runs to 15 residues. Trimming removed 5 bases from V and 8 bases from J; junction bases left unmatched: 13. The CDR3 region is CASSKNSGGGYGYTF. CDR3 sequence (DNA): TGTGCCAGCAGCAAGAACTCAGGGGGCGGGTACGGCTACACCTTC.

V and J are TRBV7-2 and TRBJ1-2; 10 nucleotides match TRBD1. The CDR3 runs 15 residues. CDR1 is SGHTA, CDR2 FQGNSA, per germline. Unmatched junction bases numbered 7, after V lost 1 base and J lost 8 bases. CDR3 nucleotide sequence: TGTGCCAGCAGCTTAGGGGGACAGGGGACTTGGGGCTACACCTTC. Amino acids: CASSLGGQGTWGYTF. The full variable domain, its missing parts supplied by reference TRBV7-2 and TRBJ1-2, is GAGVSQSPSNKVTEKGKDVELRCDPISGHTALYWYRQSLGQGLEFLIYFQGNSAPDKSGLPSDRFSAERTGGSVSTLTIQRTQQEDSAVYLCASSLGGQGTWGYTFGSGTRLTVV.

The rearrangement uses TRBV27 and TRBJ2-1; 11 bases map to TRBD1. Germline-derived CDR1 and CDR2 are MNHEY and SMNVEV (reference sequence). The CDR3 contains 14 residues. Unmatched junction bases numbered 6, after V lost 5 bases and J lost 9 bases. The CDR3 here is CASSEWTGGGEQFF. The CDR3 nucleotides are TGTGCCAGCAGTGAATGGACAGGGGGCGGTGAGCAGTTCTTC.

The rearrangement links TRBV6-2 or TRBV6-3 to TRBJ1-2; the match to TRBD1 covers 10 bases. V lost 2 bases, J lost 5 bases, and 5 bases stayed unmatched. The CDR3 contains 15 residues. Germline-derived CDR1 and CDR2 are MNHEY and SVGEGT. The CDR3 loop is CASSYPTGGEYGYTF. The CDR3 DNA follows: TGTGCCAGCAGTTACCCGACAGGGGGCGAGTATGGCTACACCTTC.

This chain joins TRBV5-1 and TRBJ2-7; 12 nucleotides line up with TRBD1. From germline, CDR1 is SGHRS and CDR2 YFSETQ. V shed 0 bases, J shed 2 bases, and the junction held 3 bases outside the gene matches. This CDR3 region has 16 residues. CDR3 protein: CASSLGDRGPAYEQYF. CDR3 DNA sequence: TGCGCCAGCAGCTTGGGGGACAGGGGGCCAGCCTACGAGCAGTACTTC.

The chain uses TRBV28 and TRBJ1-2, with TRBD1 matching over 11 bases. This CDR3 region has 13 residues. Germline-derived CDR1 and CDR2 are MDHEN and SYDVKM. Trimming removed 6 bases from V and 8 bases from J; junction bases left unmatched: 5. CDR3 sequence reads: CASSSGTGGGYTF. DNA for the CDR3: TGTGCCAGCAGCTCCGGGACAGGGGGGGGCTACACCTTC.

The chain links TRBV29-1 to TRBJ2-2; 8 bases fit TRBD1. The CDR3 totals 15 residues. The J segment lost 6 bases and the V segment lost 5 bases, leaving 11 bases of the junction unmatched. Germline V lookup: CDR1 SQVTM, CDR2 ANQGSEA. The CDR3 reads CSVKDRARNAGELFF. The CDR3 coding sequence is TGCAGCGTTAAGGACAGGGCCCGAAACGCCGGGGAGCTGTTTTTT.

This rearrangement joins TRBV25-1 to TRBJ1-2, with D perhaps matching TRBD1 (5 bases). The V gene lost 3 bases and the J gene lost 5 bases, with 16 bases spanning the gap. This CDR3 comprises 15 residues. CDR1 and CDR2 (germline): MGHDK, SYGVNS. This CDR3 is CASSERSGFPYGYTF. CDR3 in DNA: TGTGCCAGCAGTGAGAGGTCAGGGTTTCCGTATGGCTACACCTTC.